The clone carrying this T cell receptor (beta chain) came up once. This entry is derived from a study of CDR3 diversity in severe acne. Trimming left V 2 bases short and J 3 bases short, with 31 bases between. CDR3 length: 22 amino acids. Germline-derived CDR1 and CDR2 are SGHVT and SQSDAQ. TCRdb re-called the PCR reads through MiXCR, storing one row per CDR3 protein. The sample holds some 84,000 distinct CDR3 sequences; around 49% are singletons and the top ten take approximately 14%. Specimen: blood. The chain combines TRBV7-4 with TRBJ2-2; D is possibly TRBD2 (5 bases). This TCR came from a male donor in good health, without acne. This CDR3 reads CASSLFASRSLEGALDTGELFF. DNA of the CDR3: TGTGCCAGCAGCTTATTTGCCAGCCGATCCCTTGAGGGAGCCCTGGACACCGGGGAGCTGTTTTTT.